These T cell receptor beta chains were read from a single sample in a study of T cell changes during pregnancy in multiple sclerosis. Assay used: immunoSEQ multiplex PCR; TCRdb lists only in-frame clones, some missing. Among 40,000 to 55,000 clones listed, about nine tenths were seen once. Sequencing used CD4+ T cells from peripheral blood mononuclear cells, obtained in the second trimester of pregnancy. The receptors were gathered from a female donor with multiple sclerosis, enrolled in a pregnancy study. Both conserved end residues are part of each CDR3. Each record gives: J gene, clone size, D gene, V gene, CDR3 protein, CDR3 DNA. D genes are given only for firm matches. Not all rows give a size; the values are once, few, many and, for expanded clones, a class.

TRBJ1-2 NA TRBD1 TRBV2 CASKGQADYGYTF TGTGCCAGCAAGGGACAGGCTGACTATGGCTACACCTTC
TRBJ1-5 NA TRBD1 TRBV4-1 CASSPQDRRNQPQHF TGCGCCAGCAGCCCACAGGACAGGCGAAATCAGCCCCAGCATTTT
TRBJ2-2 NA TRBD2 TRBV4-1 CASSPNSGAAGELFF TGCGCCAGCAGCCCAAATAGCGGGGCCGCCGGGGAGCTGTTTTTT
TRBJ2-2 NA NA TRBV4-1 CASSQEWGGRIGELFF TGCGCCAGCAGCCAAGAATGGGGAGGCCGAATCGGGGAGCTGTTTTTT
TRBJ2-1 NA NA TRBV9 CASSGGLGGDYNEQFF TGTGCCAGCAGCGGAGGGTTGGGGGGTGATTACAATGAGCAGTTCTTC
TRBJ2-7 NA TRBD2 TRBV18 CASSPLTSGGQFLGYEQYF TGTGCCAGCTCACCCTTGACTAGCGGGGGGCAATTCTTGGGCTACGAGCAGTACTTC
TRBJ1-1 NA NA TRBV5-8 CASSLWVGAMNTEAFF TGTGCCAGCAGCTTGTGGGTAGGGGCAATGAACACTGAAGCTTTCTTT
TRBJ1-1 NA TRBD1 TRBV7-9 CASSRGQSGPRAFF TGTGCCAGCAGTCGGGGACAGTCGGGGCCACGAGCTTTCTTT
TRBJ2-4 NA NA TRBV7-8 CASSTEEGTGIQYF TGTGCCAGCAGCACCGAGGAGGGAACGGGCATTCAGTACTTC
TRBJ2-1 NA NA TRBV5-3 CARSLRGVAYNEQFF TGTGCCAGAAGCTTGCGCGGGGTAGCCTACAATGAGCAGTTCTTC
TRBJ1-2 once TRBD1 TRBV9 CVSSVDRDLNYGYTF TGTGTCAGCAGCGTCGACAGGGACCTTAACTATGGCTACACCTTC
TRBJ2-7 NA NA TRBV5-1 CASSLDFYEQYF TGCGCCAGCAGCTTGGACTTCTACGAGCAGTACTTC
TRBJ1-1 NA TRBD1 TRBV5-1 CASSSDRVMNTEAFF TGCGCCAGCAGCTCGGACAGGGTGATGAACACTGAAGCTTTCTTT
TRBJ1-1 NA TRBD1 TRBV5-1 CASSLDRDREAFF TGCGCCAGCAGCCTAGACAGGGACAGGGAAGCTTTCTTT
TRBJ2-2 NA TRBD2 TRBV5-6 CASSPGLLLTGELFF TGTGCCAGCAGCCCGGGACTATTACTCACCGGGGAGCTGTTTTTT
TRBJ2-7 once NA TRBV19 CASRREQGSYEQYF TGTGCCAGTAGACGGGAACAGGGTTCCTACGAGCAGTACTTC
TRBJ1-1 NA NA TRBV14 CASSILGPNTEAFF TGTGCCAGCAGCATTCTCGGTCCGAACACTGAAGCTTTCTTT
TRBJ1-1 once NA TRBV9 CASSPARVAGNTEAFF TGTGCCAGCAGCCCTGCGCGGGTGGCAGGGAACACTGAAGCTTTCTTT
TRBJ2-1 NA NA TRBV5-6 CASRPQTYNEQFF TGTGCCAGCAGGCCCCAAACATACAATGAGCAGTTCTTC
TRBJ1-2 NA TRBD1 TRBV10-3 CAITQGAGGGYTF TGTGCCATCACCCAGGGGGCAGGAGGAGGCTACACCTTC
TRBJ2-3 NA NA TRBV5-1 CASSLRQEITDTQYF TGCGCCAGCAGCTTGCGACAGGAAATCACAGATACGCAGTATTTT
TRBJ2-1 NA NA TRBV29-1 CSAAIQSYLAASNNEQFF TGCAGCGCCGCGATCCAGAGTTATTTAGCGGCAAGCAACAATGAGCAGTTCTTC
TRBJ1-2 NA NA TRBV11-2 CASSSTGSIYGYTF TGTGCCAGCAGCTCAACCGGGTCTATCTATGGCTACACCTTC
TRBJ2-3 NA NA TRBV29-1 CSVPEWRYDTQYF TGCAGCGTTCCCGAATGGAGGTATGATACGCAGTATTTT
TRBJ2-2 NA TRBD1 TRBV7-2 CASSLGRDRGSGELFF TGTGCCAGCAGCTTGGGCCGGGACAGGGGGTCAGGGGAGCTGTTTTTT
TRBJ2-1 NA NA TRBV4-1 CASSQDPFEQFF TGCGCCAGCAGCCAAGATCCCTTTGAGCAGTTCTTC
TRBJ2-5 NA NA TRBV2 CASRNRLGGETQYF TGTGCCAGCAGAAACAGACTAGGAGGAGAGACCCAGTACTTC
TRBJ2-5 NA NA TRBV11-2 CASSFGGGPGVETQYF TGTGCCAGCAGCTTCGGTGGAGGACCAGGGGTAGAGACCCAGTACTTC
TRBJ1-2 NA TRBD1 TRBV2 CASGDDREGGYTF TGTGCCAGCGGGGATGACAGGGAAGGTGGCTACACCTTC
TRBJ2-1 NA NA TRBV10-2 CASSEEYPRVLAYNEQFF TGCGCCAGCAGTGAGGAGTACCCCAGAGTTCTAGCCTACAATGAGCAGTTCTTC
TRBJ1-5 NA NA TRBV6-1 CASFERGNQPQHF TGTGCCAGCTTTGAGCGGGGCAATCAGCCCCAGCATTTT
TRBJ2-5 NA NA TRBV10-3 CAIRGSGGHGETQYF TGTGCCATCAGGGGCTCGGGGGGCCATGGGGAGACCCAGTACTTC
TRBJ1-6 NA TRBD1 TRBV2 CASSPGQGGSPLHF TGTGCCAGCAGTCCGGGACAGGGGGGTTCGCCCCTCCACTTT
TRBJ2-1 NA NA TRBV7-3 CASSSGQGEQFF TGTGCCAGCAGCTCCGGGCAGGGTGAGCAGTTCTTC
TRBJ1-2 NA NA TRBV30 CAWSAPPTDNYGYTF TGTGCCTGGAGTGCACCACCGACAGATAACTATGGCTACACCTTC
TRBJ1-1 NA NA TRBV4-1 CASSQESGGVGAFF TGCGCCAGCAGCCAAGAGTCCGGGGGGGTCGGAGCTTTCTTT
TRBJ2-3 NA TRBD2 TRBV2 CASSGGGYTQYF TGTGCCAGCAGCGGGGGGGGTTATACGCAGTATTTT
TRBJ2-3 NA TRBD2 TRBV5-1 CASSMGLAGVSDTQYF TGCGCCAGCAGCATGGGACTAGCGGGGGTATCAGATACGCAGTATTTT
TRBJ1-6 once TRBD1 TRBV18 CASSPPIGQAQGSPLHF TGTGCCAGCTCACCACCGATTGGACAGGCCCAGGGGTCACCCCTCCACTTT
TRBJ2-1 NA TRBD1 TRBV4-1 CASSHYDRGNEQFF TGCGCCAGCAGCCACTACGACAGGGGTAATGAGCAGTTCTTC
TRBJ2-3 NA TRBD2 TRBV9 CASSVGRGVRDTQYF TGTGCCAGCAGCGTAGGTCGGGGGGTCCGGGATACGCAGTATTTT
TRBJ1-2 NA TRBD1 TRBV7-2 CASSLGDRGGYTF TGTGCCAGCAGCTTAGGGGACAGGGGAGGCTACACCTTC